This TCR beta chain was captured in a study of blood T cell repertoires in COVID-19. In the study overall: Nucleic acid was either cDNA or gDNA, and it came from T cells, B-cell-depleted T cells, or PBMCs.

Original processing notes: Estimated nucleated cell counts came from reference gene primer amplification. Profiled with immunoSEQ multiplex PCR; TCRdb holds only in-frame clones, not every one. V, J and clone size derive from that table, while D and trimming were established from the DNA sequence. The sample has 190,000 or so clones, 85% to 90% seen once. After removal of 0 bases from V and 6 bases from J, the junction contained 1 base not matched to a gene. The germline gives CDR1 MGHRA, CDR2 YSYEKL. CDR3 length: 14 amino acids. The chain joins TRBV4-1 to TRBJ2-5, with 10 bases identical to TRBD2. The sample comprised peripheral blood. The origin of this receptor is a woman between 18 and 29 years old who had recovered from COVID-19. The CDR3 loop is CASSQEAGGKTQYF. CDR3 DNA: TGCGCCAGCAGCCAAGAAGCGGGGGGGAAGACCCAGTACTTC.